These 18 T cell receptor beta chains were sequenced from one sample in a study of T-cell memory formation after mild COVID-19. One entry per CDR3 protein results from TCRdb running MiXCR on the 5' RACE reads. The sample holds under 250,000 distinct CDR3 sequences; 15% are singletons and the top ten take 2.1%. What was sequenced was PBMCs or a T cell subset sorted from them (not recorded which). The receptors originated from an adult woman who had mild COVID-19 (a few samples of this study predate the infection). Cell type and time point are not known.

This clonotype was detected only a few times. The chain combines TRBV18 with TRBJ2-2; D is possibly TRBD1 (6 bases). V was clipped by 6 bases and J by 0 bases, with 17 bases between them. CDR1 and CDR2 from the germline V gene are KGHSH and LQKENI. CDR3 size: 17 residues. This chain's CDR3 is CASSRQDRPSNTGELFF. CDR3 bases: TGTGCCAGCTCCAGACAAGACAGGCCTTCGAACACCGGGGAGCTGTTTTTT.

This clonotype was counted a few times. The chain is built from TRBV7-2 and TRBJ1-6; 10 bases are shared with TRBD1. CDR1 is SGHTA and CDR2 is FQGNSA in the germline V gene. V lost 0 bases, J lost 9 bases, and 2 bases stayed unmatched. This CDR3 region has 15 residues. The CDR3 nucleotides read TGTGCCAGCAGCTTAGCGGGACAGGGGTTTTCACCCCTCCACTTT. As protein: CASSLAGQGFSPLHF.

The gene calls are TRBV12-3 or TRBV12-4 and TRBJ2-7; D uncertain. The CDR3 length is 14 residues. V shed 4 bases and J shed 5 bases, with 15 bases lying between them. The CDR3, as DNA: TGTGCCAGCAGTTCTAACATCGGGTTGGACGAGCAGTACTTC. This encodes CASSSNIGLDEQYF.

A few counts support this clonotype. The J gene is TRBJ2-2, the V gene TRBV9, with D maybe TRBD2 (5 bases). This CDR3 is built from 16 residues. V shed 0 bases and J shed 4 bases, with 13 bases lying between them. CDR1 is SGDLS and CDR2 is YYNGEE in the germline V gene. The CDR3 loop reads CASSVEWLAVTGELFF. CDR3 DNA: TGTGCCAGCAGCGTAGAATGGCTAGCCGTCACCGGGGAGCTGTTTTTT.

This clonotype was observed many times. The chain links TRBV5-1 to TRBJ2-1, with D perhaps TRBD1 (6 bases). CDR1 and CDR2 (germline): SGHRS, YFSETQ. The V and J ends lost 4 bases and 10 bases respectively, with 9 bases between them. This CDR3 is 11 amino acids long. CDR3 nucleotide sequence: TGCGCCAGCAGCCTAGGACAGGAGCAGTTCTTC. This sequence encodes CASSLGQEQFF.

This clonotype was detected ten times or more. The rearrangement joins TRBV7-2 to TRBJ2-5, with TRBD2 identical over 11 bases. This CDR3 region has 14 residues. J was trimmed by 4 bases and V by 5 bases; bases with no gene match: 3. Germline loops: CDR1 SGHTA, CDR2 FQGNSA. The CDR3 spells CASSAGLAGETQYF. In DNA, the CDR3 is TGTGCCAGCAGCGCCGGACTAGCGGGAGAGACCCAGTACTTC.

This clonotype was picked up a small number of times. The chain links TRBV12-3 or TRBV12-4 to TRBJ1-6; D gene ambiguous. The CDR3 runs 13 residues. The ends were cut back, 5 bases at V and 7 bases at J, with 9 bases in the middle. The CDR3 here is CASSRADNSPLHF. The CDR3 region has the DNA TGTGCCAGCAGTCGGGCGGACAATTCACCCCTCCACTTT.

The gene calls are TRBV29-1 and TRBJ2-3; D not resolved. Germline-derived CDR1 and CDR2 are SQVTM and ANQGSEA. The CDR3 contains 16 residues. The ends were cut back, 3 bases at V and 0 bases at J, with 16 bases in the middle. CDR3 loop: CSVDSRIGTSTDTQYF. The CDR3 DNA follows: TGCAGCGTTGATTCCCGAATCGGTACTAGCACAGATACGCAGTATTTT.

This clonotype has just a few counts. The chain uses TRBV24-1 and TRBJ2-3; D is possibly TRBD1 (6 bases). The CDR3 runs to 14 residues. The germline gives CDR1 KGHDR, CDR2 SFDVKD. Trimming stripped 3 bases from V and 6 bases from J, with 12 bases between. The CDR3 loop is CATSDDTQGDTQYF. The CDR3 coding sequence is TGTGCCACCAGTGATGACACCCAGGGGGATACGCAGTATTTT.

A few counts support this clonotype. V usage is TRBV9 and J usage is TRBJ1-3; D gene uncertain. V shed 0 bases and J shed 0 bases, with 4 bases lying between them. The CDR3 is 14 residues long. Germline V gene data show CDR1 as SGDLS and CDR2 as YYNGEE. The CDR3 region has the DNA TGTGCCAGCAGCGTAGTAAGCTCTGGAAACACCATATATTTT. It encodes CASSVVSSGNTIYF.

This clonotype was observed a handful of times. The chain uses TRBV24-1 and TRBJ2-5, with 10 positions matching TRBD2. The CDR3 loop spans 15 amino acids. Germline V gives CDR1 KGHDR, CDR2 SFDVKD. The trim removed 10 bases at V and 1 base at J, leaving 8 bases unmatched. This CDR3 is CATSPTSGAQETQYF. DNA of the CDR3: TGTGCCACAAGCCCTACTAGCGGGGCCCAAGAGACCCAGTACTTC.

The chain couples TRBV27 to TRBJ2-5; 11 nucleotides match TRBD2. Germline assignment: CDR1 MNHEY and CDR2 SMNVEV (reference sequence). J was trimmed by 0 bases and V by 5 bases; bases with no gene match: 2. The CDR3 is 15 residues long. This chain's CDR3 is CASSRTSGYQETQYF. The CDR3 DNA reads as TGTGCCAGCAGTCGGACTAGCGGGTACCAAGAGACCCAGTACTTC.

This clonotype was counted at least ten times. The chain links TRBV5-1 to TRBJ2-2; no firm D call. The CDR3 has 12 residues. Germline CDR1 reads SGHRS; CDR2 reads YFSETQ. Trimming removed 4 bases at V and 4 bases at J, with 5 bases between. The CDR3, as DNA: TGCGCCAGCAGCAGAACCACCGGGGAGCTGTTTTTT. Its translation: CASSRTTGELFF.

This clonotype was observed a few times. The chain links TRBV5-6 to TRBJ2-1; a possible D gene is TRBD2 (5 bases). Trimming took off 6 bases at V and 3 bases at J, with 19 bases between the two ends. In germline, CDR1 is SGHDT, CDR2 YYEEEE. The CDR3 contains 16 residues. The CDR3 DNA is TGTGCCAGCACCGCGATGTGGGAGACCGGCTACAATGAGCAGTTCTTC. Translating it yields CASTAMWETGYNEQFF.

This clonotype has at least ten counts. V is TRBV4-2 and J is TRBJ1-6; 7 bases are a match to TRBD1. CDR1 and CDR2 (germline): LGHNA, YNFKEQ. V lost 0 bases to trimming and J lost 10 bases; unmatched junction nucleotides: 6. The length of the CDR3 is 15 residues. This CDR3 is CASSQELPGGSPLHF. In DNA, the CDR3 is TGTGCCAGCAGCCAAGAACTCCCAGGGGGGTCACCCCTCCACTTT.

In this sample, this clonotype turned up a few times. The chain combines TRBV12-3 or TRBV12-4 with TRBJ2-3; 7 nucleotides line up with TRBD2. Trimming cost V 2 bases and J 4 bases; bases outside gene matches: 3. This CDR3 comprises 14 residues. The CDR3 DNA reads as TGTGCCAGCAGTTTAAGTCGGGGGGCAGATACGCAGTATTTT. Its translation: CASSLSRGADTQYF.

J is TRBJ2-1 and V is TRBV7-2; 13 bases are shared with TRBD2. Per germline, CDR1 SGHTA and CDR2 FQGNSA. The trim removed 5 bases at V and 6 bases at J, leaving 4 bases unmatched. The CDR3 extends over 15 amino acids. Here the CDR3 DNA reads TGTGCCAGCAGCCTGGGACTAGCGGGACCCAATGAGCAGTTCTTC. This translates into CASSLGLAGPNEQFF.

This clonotype turned up a few times. The CDR3 DNA sequence: TGCAGTGCTAGGGCGGGACAGGGGGCAAGGAATTATTATGGCTACACCTTC. Translation: CSARAGQGARNYYGYTF. The gene calls are TRBV20-1 and TRBJ1-2; 12 bases align to TRBD1. The CDR3 is 17 amino acids. With 3 bases clipped from V and 5 bases from J, the junction kept 13 bases outside the gene matches. The V gene's germline CDR1 is DFQATT and CDR2 SNEGSKA (reference sequence).